This TCR beta chain was captured in a study of OX40 agonist ivuxolimab in advanced cancers. About the research overall: Patients' therapy was ivuxolimab, an antibody that acts as an agonist of OX40 (CD134). Findings and caveats of the study: CD8+ T cells were the subset that, on average, had more expanded clones than CD4+.

Using immunoSEQ multiplex PCR, the repertoire was profiled, and TCRdb retains in-frame clones only, with some absent. The table has about 82,000 clones, more than 80% seen once. This clone was picked up one time. The antigen remains unidentified. The input for sequencing was CD4+ or CD8+ T cells sorted from blood, taken in a trial of the OX40 agonist ivuxolimab. This receptor was taken from an adult with an advanced solid tumor such as melanoma, head and neck, liver or kidney cancer.

CDR3 in DNA: TGCGCCAGCGGAAATCAGGGGGCAAATGAGCAGTTCTTC. Translating gives CASGNQGANEQFF. The V call is TRBV5-1, the J call TRBJ2-1; 8 positions match TRBD1. This CDR3 has 13 residues. The germline V gene encodes CDR1 SGHRS and CDR2 YFSETQ. Unmatched junction bases numbered 7, after V lost 7 bases and J lost 7 bases.